This is a list of T cell receptor beta chains from one sample in a study of T cells after posttransplantation cyclophosphamide. The repertoire was sequenced with immunoSEQ multiplex PCR; TCRdb's copy has only in-frame clones and lacks some. The sample includes fewer than 25,000 clones, roughly nine tenths of them seen just once. Here the sequenced sample was PBMCs, taken after allogeneic stem cell transplant with posttransplant cyclophosphamide. These receptors were taken from a female patient under 45 who received an allogeneic stem cell transplant from an unrelated donor, was CMV-positive, and had no GVHD. Some T cells may have come from the graft donor. The CDR3 runs from the conserved cysteine through the conserved F or W. A D gene is named only where the DNA matches it firmly. Clone size appears in some rows only: once, few, many, or a class for an expanded clone.

J,size,V,D,CDR3,DNA
TRBJ1-5,.,TRBV19,TRBD1,CASRGTADSNQPQHF,TGTGCCAGTAGGGGGACAGCGGATAGCAATCAGCCCCAGCATTTT
TRBJ2-7,few,TRBV5-4,TRBD2,CASSPGTTRYEQYF,TGTGCCAGCAGCCCCGGGACTACCCGTTACGAGCAGTACTTC
TRBJ1-6,.,TRBV4-1,.,CASSQESGRVYSPLHF,TGCGCCAGCAGCCAAGAATCGGGCAGGGTATATTCACCCCTCCACTTT
TRBJ2-3,.,TRBV6-4,TRBD2,CASSDVKPWTSGGQSTDTQYF,TGTGCCAGCAGTGACGTAAAACCCTGGACTAGCGGGGGACAAAGCACAGATACGCAGTATTTT
TRBJ2-2,.,TRBV7-9,.,CASSLNGGLLF,TGTGCCAGCAGCTTAAACGGGGGGCTCCTTTTT
TRBJ2-7,.,TRBV19,TRBD1,CASSIIQGSSYEQYF,TGTGCCAGTAGTATAATACAGGGGAGCTCCTACGAGCAGTACTTC
TRBJ2-2,.,TRBV27,TRBD2,CASGRLAGNTGELFF,TGTGCCAGCGGTAGACTAGCGGGGAACACCGGGGAGCTGTTTTTT
TRBJ2-3,.,TRBV19,.,CASSIQDTQYF,TGTGCCAGTAGTATACAAGATACGCAGTATTTT
TRBJ2-1,.,TRBV29-1,TRBD2,CSAGTSEVNEQFF,TGCAGCGCCGGGACTAGCGAGGTCAATGAGCAGTTCTTC
TRBJ2-6,.,TRBV28,TRBD1,CASSGTGSSGANVLTF,TGTGCCAGCAGCGGGACAGGGTCCTCTGGGGCCAACGTCCTGACTTTC
TRBJ1-4,.,TRBV7-8,TRBD1,CASSRSRDRGRVEKLFF,TGTGCCAGCAGCCGGAGCCGGGACAGGGGGCGCGTTGAAAAACTGTTTTTT
TRBJ2-3,.,TRBV7-3,TRBD1,CASALDRGTDTQYF,TGTGCCAGTGCCCTGGACAGGGGCACAGATACGCAGTATTTT
TRBJ1-1,.,TRBV19,TRBD1,CASRSGQGFLAEAFF,TGTGCCAGTCGATCAGGACAGGGGTTTTTGGCTGAAGCTTTCTTT
TRBJ1-3,few,TRBV25-1,TRBD1,CASSDLLQGVPQF,TGTGCCAGCAGTGATCTATTGCAGGGGGTACCACAATTT
TRBJ1-6,.,TRBV10-3,TRBD1,CATSGQGQGNSPLHF,TGTGCCACGAGCGGGCAGGGACAGGGAAATTCACCCCTCCACTTT
TRBJ2-7,once,TRBV5-1,TRBD1,CASSSRMGGQGPSSYEQYF,TGTGCCAGCAGCTCACGAATGGGGGGACAGGGGCCCTCCTCCTACGAGCAGTACTTC
TRBJ2-2,.,TRBV25-1,.,CASSESSGELFF,TGTGCCAGCAGTGAATCGTCCGGGGAGCTGTTTTTT
TRBJ2-5,.,TRBV13,TRBD2,CASSLDGGMTEGDLGETQYF,TGTGCCAGCAGCTTAGACGGGGGGATGACAGAAGGGGACCTTGGGGAGACCCAGTACTTC
TRBJ2-5,.,TRBV13,.,CASSLTEETQYF,TGTGCCAGCAGCCTGACAGAAGAGACCCAGTACTTC
TRBJ2-7,.,TRBV4-2,.,CASSQDRLAYEQYF,TGTGCCAGCAGCCAAGATCGGCTAGCCTACGAGCAGTACTTC
TRBJ2-3,.,TRBV5-1,.,CASSSRLSTDTQYF,TGCGCCAGCAGCAGCAGACTCAGCACAGATACGCAGTATTTT
TRBJ2-5,.,TRBV7-9,.,CASSSDRDQETQYF,TGTGCCAGCAGCTCGGACAGAGACCAAGAGACCCAGTACTTC
TRBJ1-6,.,TRBV4-3,TRBD1,CASSETTGADSPLHF,TGCGCCAGCAGCGAAACGACAGGGGCGGATTCACCCCTCCACTTT
TRBJ2-3,.,TRBV9,TRBD2,CASSVTSGGAYSPLTNTDTQYF,TGTGCCAGCAGCGTGACTAGCGGGGGGGCCTATTCCCCTCTAACGAACACAGATACGCAGTATTTT
TRBJ1-1,.,TRBV7-9,.,CASSFFRDTEKTEAFF,TGTGCCAGCAGCTTCTTTCGGGACACCGAGAAGACTGAAGCTTTCTTT
TRBJ2-4,.,TRBV6-6,.,CASSKQGSGAKNIQYF,TGTGCCAGCAGTAAACAGGGCTCTGGGGCCAAAAACATTCAGTACTTC
TRBJ1-1,.,TRBV5-6,.,CASSLFANRNTEAFF,TGTGCCAGCAGCTTGTTTGCCAATAGGAACACTGAAGCTTTCTTT
TRBJ1-4,.,TRBV19,.,CASSILREPAGYEKLFF,TGTGCCAGTAGTATCCTACGCGAACCTGCGGGCTATGAAAAACTGTTTTTT
TRBJ2-5,medium-sized,TRBV7-2,.,CASSLVTGDETQYF,TGTGCCAGCAGCTTAGTGACGGGGGATGAGACCCAGTACTTC
TRBJ2-2,once,TRBV9,.,CASSGGDIPTGELFF,TGTGCCAGCAGCGGAGGGGACATTCCCACCGGGGAGCTGTTTTTT
TRBJ2-5,.,TRBV19,.,CASSTGSMETQYF,TGTGCCAGTAGCACAGGGAGCATGGAGACCCAGTACTTC
TRBJ1-5,.,TRBV27,.,CASSLSGSTNQPQHF,TGTGCCAGCAGTTTATCGGGCAGCACCAATCAGCCCCAGCATTTT
TRBJ2-4,.,TRBV28,TRBD2,CASSLDRWGGVAKNIQYF,TGTGCCAGCAGTTTGGACCGATGGGGAGGGGTTGCCAAAAACATTCAGTACTTC
TRBJ2-7,.,TRBV5-4,TRBD1,CASSFIRTGDLYEQYF,TGTGCCAGCAGCTTTATCAGGACAGGGGATTTATACGAGCAGTACTTC
TRBJ2-5,.,TRBV30,TRBD2,CAWSVLAGIQETQYF,TGTGCCTGGAGTGTACTAGCGGGGATACAAGAGACCCAGTACTTC
TRBJ2-2,.,TRBV14,TRBD2,CASSQVAGAGGELFF,TGTGCCAGCAGCCAGGTAGCGGGGGCCGGCGGGGAGCTGTTTTTT
TRBJ2-1,.,TRBV2,.,CASGKEVNEQFF,TGTGCCAGCGGAAAGGAGGTGAATGAGCAGTTCTTC